The source of this T cell receptor (beta chain) is a study of shared clonotypes between healthy human individuals. Study results and limitations: Shared across a few donors were 5% to 6% of the naive CD4 clonotypes.

The method was immunoSEQ multiplex PCR; TCRdb's version includes in-frame clones alone and lacks a portion of them. The sample consists of about 110,000 clones, over 65% of them appearing once. CDR3 length equals 15 residues. Germline CDR1 reads SGDLS; CDR2 reads YYNGEE. Trimming at V came to 3 bases and at J to 4 bases, leaving 9 bases not matched to a gene. Details on this clone: Its specificity is unknown.

The TCR originated in a woman aged 25 to 39 in good health. Sequenced sample: memory CD8+ T cells sorted from blood. Described subset: CD45RO+ cells pooled with CCR7-negative TemRA cells. The chain combines TRBV9 with TRBJ1-2; 7 nucleotides match TRBD1. CDR3 sequence reads: CASSARQGGLYGYTF. In nucleotides, the CDR3 is TGTGCCAGCAGCGCCCGACAGGGTGGGCTCTATGGCTACACCTTC.